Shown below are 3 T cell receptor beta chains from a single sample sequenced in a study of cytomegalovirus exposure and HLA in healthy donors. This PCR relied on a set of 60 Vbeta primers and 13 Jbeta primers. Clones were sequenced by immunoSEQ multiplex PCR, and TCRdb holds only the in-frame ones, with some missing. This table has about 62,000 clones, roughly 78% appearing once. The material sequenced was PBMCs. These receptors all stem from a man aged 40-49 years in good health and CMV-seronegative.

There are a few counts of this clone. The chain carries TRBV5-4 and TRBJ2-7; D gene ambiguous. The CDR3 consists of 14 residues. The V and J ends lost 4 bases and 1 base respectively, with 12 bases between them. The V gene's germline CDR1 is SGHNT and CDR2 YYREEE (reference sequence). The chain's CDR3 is CASSPGRGSYEQYF. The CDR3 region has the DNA TGTGCCAGCAGCCCCGGTCGCGGATCCTACGAGCAGTACTTC.

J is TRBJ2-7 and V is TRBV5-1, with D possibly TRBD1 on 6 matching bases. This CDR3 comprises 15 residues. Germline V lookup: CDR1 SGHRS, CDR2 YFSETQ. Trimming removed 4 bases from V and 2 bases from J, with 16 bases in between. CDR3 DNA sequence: TGCGCCAGCAGCGGGACGCAGGGGTTTCCCTACGAGCAGTACTTC. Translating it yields CASSGTQGFPYEQYF.

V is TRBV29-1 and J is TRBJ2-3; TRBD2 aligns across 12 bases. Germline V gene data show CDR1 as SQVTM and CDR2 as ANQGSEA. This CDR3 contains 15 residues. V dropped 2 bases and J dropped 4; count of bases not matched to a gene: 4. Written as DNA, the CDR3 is TGCAGCGTTGAAAAACTAGCGGGAGGCCCAGATACGCAGTATTTT. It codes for CSVEKLAGGPDTQYF.